Sequencing of this T cell receptor beta chain was carried out in a study of technical replicates of blood from a handful of donors. The data were produced by immunoSEQ multiplex PCR, yet TCRdb's version contains in-frame clones alone and is incomplete. The profile covers some 79,000 clones, with around 94% appearing a single time and about 0.24% taken by the ten largest. Trimming cost V 5 bases and J 4 bases, with 12 bases left between them. The CDR3 runs 13 residues. The germline gives CDR1 MDHEN, CDR2 SYDVKM. The sample comprised T cells isolated from PBMCs. The rearrangement links TRBV28 to TRBJ2-7; D perhaps matches TRBD1 (5 bases). The sequence was obtained from a human donor in good health. This CDR3 is CASSPAQGYEQYF. CDR3 coding DNA: TGTGCCAGCAGTCCAGCTCAGGGATACGAGCAGTACTTC.